These T cell receptor beta chains were read from a single sample in a study of identical twins. TCRdb reprocessed the 5' RACE reads with MiXCR, giving one entry per CDR3 protein. This sample has about 200,000 distinct CDR3 sequences, with about 10% found just once. The sample was memory T cells sorted from blood. The receptors were gathered from a man aged 50 or older in good health. CDR3s include the opening cysteine and the closing phenylalanine or tryptophan. A D gene is named only where the DNA matches it firmly. Where a row states a size, it is once, few, many or the class of an expanded clone; other rows omit it.

TRBV5-1	many	TRBD1	TRBJ2-5	CASSLWTGKETQYF	TGCGCCAGCAGCTTGTGGACAGGGAAAGAGACCCAGTACTTC
TRBV29-1	NA	TRBD2	TRBJ2-2	CSVRLAGGTGTGELFF	TGCAGCGTTCGCCTAGCGGGGGGGACCGGCACCGGGGAGCTGTTTTTT
TRBV5-1	many	NA	TRBJ1-6	CASSLKLSSYNSPLHF	TGCGCCAGCAGCTTGAAGCTGAGCTCCTATAATTCACCCCTCCACTTT
TRBV7-7	many	TRBD1	TRBJ2-2	CASSPGQGHTGELFF	TGTGCCAGCAGCCCGGGACAGGGGCACACCGGGGAGCTGTTTTTT
TRBV4-2	few	NA	TRBJ2-7	CASSQDYGFSYEQYF	TGTGCCAGCAGCCAAGATTACGGCTTCTCCTACGAGCAGTACTTC
TRBV2	few	NA	TRBJ2-2	CASSELGQNTGELFF	TGTGCCAGCAGTGAGTTGGGACAGAACACCGGGGAGCTGTTTTTT
TRBV6-1	many	NA	TRBJ1-1	CASSPTVSNTEAFF	TGTGCCAGCAGCCCTACGGTTTCGAACACTGAAGCTTTCTTT
TRBV7-2	many	NA	TRBJ2-1	CASSSSSYGNEQFF	TGTGCCAGCAGCTCCTCATCTTACGGCAATGAGCAGTTCTTC
TRBV9	few	TRBD2	TRBJ2-3	CASSSRLAGGRTDTQYF	TGTGCCAGCAGCTCCCGACTAGCGGGGGGACGCACAGATACGCAGTATTTT
TRBV6-2/TRBV6-3	few	NA	TRBJ1-1	CASRRGGGTEAFF	TGTGCCAGCAGAAGGGGAGGGGGCACTGAAGCTTTCTTT
TRBV3-1	many	TRBD2	TRBJ2-2	CASSRAGASTGELFF	TGTGCCAGCAGCCGAGCGGGAGCGAGCACCGGGGAGCTGTTTTTT
TRBV7-3	many	TRBD2	TRBJ2-3	CASSSSGTYTDTQYF	TGTGCCAGCAGCTCTAGCGGGACCTACACAGATACGCAGTATTTT
TRBV5-6	NA	NA	TRBJ2-3	CASSLDLMVGSDTQYF	TGTGCCAGCAGCTTGGATCTCATGGTAGGGTCAGATACGCAGTATTTT
TRBV3-1	NA	TRBD2	TRBJ2-1	CASSQVFGGAYNEQFF	TGTGCCAGCAGCCAAGTATTCGGGGGGGCCTACAATGAGCAGTTCTTC
TRBV20-1	many	TRBD2	TRBJ2-1	CSARIAGGLNEQFF	TGCAGTGCTCGGATAGCGGGGGGGCTAAATGAGCAGTTCTTC
TRBV5-1	NA	TRBD2	TRBJ2-7	CASSLGSGREFYEQYF	TGCGCCAGCAGCTTGGGCTCCGGGCGGGAGTTCTACGAGCAGTACTTC
TRBV12-3/TRBV12-4	many	NA	TRBJ1-2	CASSGPGVYGYTF	TGTGCCAGCAGTGGTCCAGGGGTGTATGGCTACACCTTC
TRBV20-1	few	NA	TRBJ1-3	CSAFGVSSGNTIYF	TGCAGTGCTTTCGGGGTTAGCTCTGGAAACACCATATATTTT
TRBV20-1	few	NA	TRBJ2-1	CSARALSSYNEQFF	TGCAGTGCTAGGGCGCTTAGCTCCTACAATGAGCAGTTCTTC
TRBV12-3/TRBV12-4	many	TRBD1	TRBJ2-2	CASSPNVGQGTGELFF	TGTGCCAGCAGCCCAAATGTGGGACAGGGGACCGGGGAGCTGTTTTTT
TRBV27	NA	NA	TRBJ2-3	CASSLRHTDTQYF	TGTGCCAGCAGTCTTAGACACACAGATACGCAGTATTTT
TRBV15	NA	NA	TRBJ2-5	CATSREAARETQYF	TGTGCCACCAGCAGAGAGGCAGCCCGGGAGACCCAGTACTTC
TRBV20-1	NA	NA	TRBJ2-7	CSARVAAAPTYEQYF	TGCAGTGCTAGAGTGGCGGCGGCGCCAACCTACGAGCAGTACTTC
TRBV29-1	many	NA	TRBJ1-2	CSVRDPDRYGYTF	TGCAGCGTGAGAGACCCGGACAGATATGGCTACACCTTC
TRBV12-3/TRBV12-4	NA	NA	TRBJ2-5	CASSLFWGAGETQYF	TGTGCCAGCAGTTTATTTTGGGGGGCAGGGGAGACCCAGTACTTC
TRBV12-3/TRBV12-4	many	TRBD2	TRBJ2-7	CASSSGLAGGSYEQYF	TGTGCCAGCAGTTCCGGACTAGCGGGAGGGTCCTACGAGCAGTACTTC
TRBV12-3/TRBV12-4	few	NA	TRBJ1-5	CASSSPPDQPQHF	TGTGCCAGCAGTTCCCCCCCCGATCAGCCCCAGCATTTT
TRBV6-2/TRBV6-3	many	TRBD2	TRBJ2-4	CASRPTSGSRDIQYF	TGTGCCAGCAGGCCGACTAGCGGGAGTAGGGACATTCAGTACTTC
TRBV6-2/TRBV6-3	NA	NA	TRBJ2-7	CASTPAVTYEQYF	TGTGCCAGCACCCCGGCGGTGACCTACGAGCAGTACTTC
TRBV21-1	NA	NA	TRBJ1-5	CASPDRGIGQPQHF	TGTGCCAGTCCGGACAGGGGCATTGGTCAGCCCCAGCATTTT
TRBV9	many	NA	TRBJ2-2	CASSVGHRVGGELFF	TGTGCCAGCAGCGTAGGTCACAGGGTAGGAGGGGAGCTGTTTTTT
TRBV11-2	few	NA	TRBJ2-3	CASSLGVGSESTDTQYF	TGTGCCAGCAGCTTGGGAGTTGGTAGCGAAAGCACAGATACGCAGTATTTT
TRBV28	NA	NA	TRBJ2-7	CASSLKGLEQYF	TGTGCCAGCAGTTTAAAAGGGCTGGAGCAGTACTTC